This is a list of T cell receptor beta chains from one sample in a study of shared clonotypes between healthy human individuals. Data came from immunoSEQ multiplex PCR; TCRdb stores just in-frame clones and leaves some out. Of 500,000 to 700,000 clones in the sample, approximately 95% were seen once. The sequencing sample was made of naive CD8+ T cells sorted from blood. The receptors were gathered from a woman aged 25 to 39 in good health. Each CDR3 is given without its conserved first and last residue.

J,V,CDR3
TRBJ2-5,TRBV11-2,ASSYKAGVMETQY
TRBJ2-7,TRBV5-5,ASSFEQPEQY
TRBJ2-2,TRBV19,ASSNEGRNTGELF
TRBJ2-7,TRBV2,ASILRTSGAYEQY
TRBJ2-7,TRBV4-2,ASSRGHDYEQY
TRBJ1-1,TRBV19,ASSKTGWTEAF
TRBJ1-1,TRBV6-5,ASSPGRGRTEAF
TRBJ2-5,TRBV4-1,ASSQDEASGSRETQY
TRBJ2-5,TRBV4-1,ASSQEGRREETQY
TRBJ2-3,TRBV4-1,ASSSGRADTQY
TRBJ2-2,TRBV18,ASSPNRGELF
TRBJ2-7,TRBV28,ASSPHNRKTSGFTYEQY
TRBJ1-1,TRBV28,ASSLSGEDTEAF
TRBJ1-1,TRBV28,ASSPTGHLIEAF
TRBJ2-3,TRBV27,ASSGTGTSTDTQY
TRBJ2-4,TRBV4-1,ASILQAKNIQY
TRBJ2-7,TRBV11-2,ASSSSLGQGRYEQY
TRBJ1-1,TRBV29-1,SVDPQRLNTEAF
TRBJ2-7,TRBV4-1,ASSQDSSGSVYEQY
TRBJ2-7,TRBV11-3,ASSLDRYEQY
TRBJ1-5,TRBV5-8,ASSSGQGAFQPQH
TRBJ2-1,TRBV27,ASSWDRTSSYNEQF
TRBJ2-7,TRBV4-1,ASSQSSGSSYEQY
TRBJ2-7,TRBV6-1,ASSESQGGASYEQY
TRBJ1-4,TRBV2,ASRGSNEKLF